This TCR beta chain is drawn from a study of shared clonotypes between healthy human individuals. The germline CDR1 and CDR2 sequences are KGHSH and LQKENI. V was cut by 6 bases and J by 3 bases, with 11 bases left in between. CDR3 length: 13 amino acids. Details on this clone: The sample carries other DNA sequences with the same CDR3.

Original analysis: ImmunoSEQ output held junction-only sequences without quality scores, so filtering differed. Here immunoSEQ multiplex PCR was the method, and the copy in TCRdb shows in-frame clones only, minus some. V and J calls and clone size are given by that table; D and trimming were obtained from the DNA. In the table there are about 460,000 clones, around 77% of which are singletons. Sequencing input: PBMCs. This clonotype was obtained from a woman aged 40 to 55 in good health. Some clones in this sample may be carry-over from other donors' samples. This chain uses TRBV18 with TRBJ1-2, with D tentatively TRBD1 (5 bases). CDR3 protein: CASSRQGDYGYTF. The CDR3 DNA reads TGTGCCAGCTCGCGCCAGGGCGACTATGGCTACACCTTC. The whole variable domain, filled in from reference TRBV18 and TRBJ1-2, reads NAGVMQNPRHLVRRRGQEARLRCSPMKGHSHVYWYRQLPEEGLKFMVYLQKENIIDESGMPKERFSAEFPKEGPSILRIQQVVRGDSAAYFCASSRQGDYGYTFGSGTRLTVV.